This T cell receptor beta chain was identified in a study of human T cells and chemical hapten exposure. Study-level information: Readings were taken at 6 days from patch tests that had applied 0.01% DPC to the upper back.

The study's library attached unique molecular identifiers to single cDNA molecules. Authors' analysis steps: Per-sample TCR counts ranged from roughly 20,000 to 700,000, median about 90,000. TCRdb ran MiXCR on the RACE reads and lists one entry per CDR3 protein. The V and J calls here are based on TCRdb, not the publication. The sample holds roughly 130,000 distinct CDR3 sequences; about 11% are singletons and the top ten take about 2.4%. The CDR3 sequence is 16 residues long. J lost 3 bases, V lost 5 bases, and 9 bases had no gene match. Germline loops: CDR1 MDHEN, CDR2 SYDVKM. Time point in this sample: patch test 3, about 24 weeks after DPC sensitization. The treatment was: therapeutic diphenylcyclopropenone sensitization with weekly scalp DPC. This clonotype was found a few times. Its antigen is unidentified. The study, taken as a whole, reports: Having alopecia, donors may respond immunologically unlike healthy people.

This chain links TRBV28 with TRBJ2-4, with 8 bases identical to TRBD1. The material sequenced was whole blood, taken in connection with sensitization to the hapten diphenylcyclopropenone (DPC). The sequence derives from a woman aged 45-65 years with alopecia areata. Some clones in this sample may be carry-over from other donors' samples. CDR3 in amino acids: CASSLGQGLGKNIQYF. For the CDR3, the DNA is TGTGCCAGCAGTCTCGGACAGGGTTTGGGCAAAAACATTCAGTACTTC. Drawing the rest from reference TRBV28 and TRBJ2-4, the complete variable domain is DVKVTQSSRYLVKRTGEKVFLECVQDMDHENMFWYRQDPGLGLRLIYFSYDVKMKEKGDIPEGYSVSREKKERFSLILESASTNQTSMYLCASSLGQGLGKNIQYFGAGTRLSVL.